This entry features one TCR beta chain sequence. These data belong to a study of blood T cell repertoires in COVID-19. This CDR3 contains 15 residues. V was clipped by 1 base and J by 2 bases, with 10 bases between them. The germline V gene encodes CDR1 SNHLY and CDR2 FYNNEI. Only in-frame clones appear in the TCRdb table, and some are missing; sequencing was by immunoSEQ multiplex PCR. The sample has 200,000 to 250,000 clones; more than 80% are singletons. The source of this sequence is an elderly woman with acute or convalescent COVID-19. The genes are TRBV2 and TRBJ2-3; TRBD1 might be the D (6 bases). The sequencing input was peripheral blood. DNA of the CDR3: TGTGCCAGCAGTGAAGAGGCAGGGGCCACAGATACGCAGTATTTT. It yields the protein CASSEEAGATDTQYF.